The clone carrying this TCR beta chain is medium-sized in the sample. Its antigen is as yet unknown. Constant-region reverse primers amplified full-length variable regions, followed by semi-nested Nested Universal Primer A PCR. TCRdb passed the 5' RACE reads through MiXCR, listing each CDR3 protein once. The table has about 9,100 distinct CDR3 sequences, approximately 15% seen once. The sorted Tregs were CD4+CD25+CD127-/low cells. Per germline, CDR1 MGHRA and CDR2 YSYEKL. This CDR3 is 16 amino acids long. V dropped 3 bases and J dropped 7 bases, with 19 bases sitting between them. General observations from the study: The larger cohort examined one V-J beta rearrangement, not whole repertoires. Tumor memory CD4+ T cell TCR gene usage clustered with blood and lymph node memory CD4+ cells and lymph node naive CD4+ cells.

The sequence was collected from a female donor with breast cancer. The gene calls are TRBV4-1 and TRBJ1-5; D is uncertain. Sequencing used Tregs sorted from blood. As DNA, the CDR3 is TGCGCCAGCAGCCAGACCCAGACACGATCTAGCCAGCCCCAGCATTTT. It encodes CASSQTQTRSSQPQHF.